These T cell receptor beta chains were read from a single sample in a study of T-cell reconstitution after alpha-beta-depleted transplantation in children. TCRdb re-analysed the PCR reads in MiXCR, keeping a single row per CDR3 protein. The sample holds around 100,000 distinct CDR3 sequences, 10% seen once. The specimen was PBMCs, collected before TCRalphabeta/CD19-depleted stem cell transplant. Receptors were obtained from a boy younger than 10 with acute lymphoblastic leukemia, due to receive a stem cell transplant. Each CDR3 is given with its conserved first and last residue. The D gene is left open where the match is weak. The size entry is marked missing in some rows and otherwise reads once, few, many or a size class.

CDR3aa	CDR3nt	abundance	d_gene	v_gene	j_gene
CASSPPLVAYNEQFF	TGTGCCAGCAGTCCCCCCTTGGTAGCTTACAATGAGCAGTTCTTC	NA	NA	TRBV27	TRBJ2-1
CASSPRVRYNEQFF	TGTGCCAGCAGCCCCAGGGTCAGGTACAATGAGCAGTTCTTC	NA	NA	TRBV4-2	TRBJ2-1
CASSLINSLSSGNTIYF	TGTGCCAGCAGCTTGATTAACAGTTTGAGCTCTGGAAACACCATATATTTT	many	NA	TRBV7-2	TRBJ1-3
CSAPNPSGSSKNIQYF	TGCAGTGCCCCCAACCCCAGCGGGAGTTCCAAAAACATTCAGTACTTC	many	TRBD2	TRBV20-1	TRBJ2-4
CASSHRNRGQETQYF	TGTGCCAGCAGCCACCGGAACAGGGGGCAAGAGACCCAGTACTTC	NA	TRBD1	TRBV7-3	TRBJ2-5
CSARVQERDFNEQFF	TGCAGTGCTAGAGTTCAAGAGCGGGACTTTAATGAGCAGTTCTTC	few	TRBD2	TRBV20-1	TRBJ2-1
CASSPQLAGSDTQYF	TGTGCCAGCAGTCCCCAGCTAGCGGGGTCCGATACGCAGTATTTT	NA	TRBD2	TRBV28	TRBJ2-3
CSPKGGRPNEQFF	TGCAGTCCTAAGGGGGGCAGGCCCAATGAGCAGTTCTTC	NA	NA	TRBV20-1	TRBJ2-1
CASSFQGVLNYNEQFF	TGTGCCAGCAGTTTTCAGGGCGTCCTAAACTACAATGAGCAGTTCTTC	many	NA	TRBV12-3/TRBV12-4	TRBJ2-1
CASSLMASGQGYEQYF	TGTGCCAGCAGCTTAATGGCTAGCGGCCAAGGGTACGAGCAGTACTTC	NA	TRBD2	TRBV7-2	TRBJ2-7
CASSRKHYNEQFF	TGTGCCAGCAGCCGGAAGCACTACAATGAGCAGTTCTTC	few	NA	TRBV3-1	TRBJ2-1
CASSQEGAVAYNEQFF	TGTGCCAGCAGCCAAGAGGGCGCGGTCGCCTACAATGAGCAGTTCTTC	NA	NA	TRBV4-2	TRBJ2-1
CASSAPISGRVFSTDTQYF	TGTGCCAGCAGCGCACCCATCAGCGGGAGGGTCTTTAGCACAGATACGCAGTATTTT	NA	TRBD2	TRBV5-6	TRBJ2-3
CSVPGEAGRYNEQFF	TGCAGCGTTCCCGGGGAGGCAGGTCGTTACAATGAGCAGTTCTTC	few	NA	TRBV29-1	TRBJ2-1
CASSTYSDEKLFF	TGTGCCAGTAGTACTTACAGTGATGAAAAACTGTTTTTT	NA	NA	TRBV19	TRBJ1-4
CASSFSGGGEKLFF	TGTGCCAGCAGCTTTTCAGGGGGCGGAGAAAAACTGTTTTTT	many	TRBD1	TRBV7-9	TRBJ1-4
CSGWQSEAGNIQYF	TGCAGTGGCTGGCAGAGCGAGGCCGGTAACATTCAGTACTTC	many	NA	TRBV20-1	TRBJ2-4
CASSHREMNTEAFF	TGTGCCAGCAGCCACAGGGAGATGAACACTGAAGCTTTCTTT	many	NA	TRBV6-5	TRBJ1-1
CASTGGLRYEQYF	TGTGCCAGCACGGGTGGACTCCGCTACGAGCAGTACTTC	few	NA	TRBV7-2	TRBJ2-7
CSAPYSGSYEQYF	TGCAGTGCCCCCTATAGCGGCTCATACGAGCAGTACTTC	NA	NA	TRBV20-1	TRBJ2-7
CSVAGPITEAFF	TGCAGCGTTGCGGGGCCGATCACTGAAGCTTTCTTT	NA	NA	TRBV29-1	TRBJ1-1
CASSQPGLAGAYNEQFF	TGCGCCAGCAGCCAACCGGGACTAGCGGGGGCGTACAATGAGCAGTTCTTC	few	TRBD2	TRBV4-1	TRBJ2-1
CASSPSQGATEQYF	TGTGCCAGCTCACCAAGCCAGGGGGCAACCGAGCAGTACTTC	many	TRBD1	TRBV18	TRBJ2-7
CASREGTGGTEAFF	TGTGCCAGCAGGGAAGGGACAGGAGGGACTGAAGCTTTCTTT	NA	TRBD1	TRBV2	TRBJ1-1
CASSQVTSADTQYF	TGCGCCAGCAGCCAAGTTACTAGCGCTGATACGCAGTATTTT	few	TRBD2	TRBV4-1	TRBJ2-3
CSARAKLAGVADTQYF	TGCAGTGCTAGGGCCAAACTAGCGGGAGTGGCAGATACGCAGTATTTT	many	TRBD2	TRBV20-1	TRBJ2-3
CSVEGAYNEQFF	TGCAGCGTTGAAGGGGCCTACAATGAGCAGTTCTTC	few	NA	TRBV29-1	TRBJ2-1
CASSRYGSYEQYF	TGTGCCAGCAGCCGCTACGGCTCCTACGAGCAGTACTTC	NA	NA	TRBV14	TRBJ2-7
CASSQVETGTYEQYF	TGTGCCAGCTCACAGGTCGAGACAGGCACCTACGAGCAGTACTTC	few	NA	TRBV18	TRBJ2-7
CASSATGGTSEQYF	TGCGCCAGCAGTGCGACAGGGGGGACGAGTGAGCAGTACTTC	many	TRBD1	TRBV10-2	TRBJ2-7
CSAPGGGRVGKVYEQYF	TGCAGTGCCCCGGGGGGCGGGAGGGTCGGAAAGGTTTACGAGCAGTACTTC	many	TRBD2	TRBV20-1	TRBJ2-7
CASKSGGSTDTQYF	TGTGCCAGCAAAAGCGGAGGTAGCACAGATACGCAGTATTTT	many	NA	TRBV6-5	TRBJ2-3
CASIGTGGIGELFF	TGTGCCAGCATAGGGACAGGGGGCATCGGGGAGCTGTTTTTT	NA	TRBD1	TRBV2	TRBJ2-2
CSAPQNPTDTQYF	TGCAGTGCCCCCCAGAACCCCACAGATACGCAGTATTTT	NA	NA	TRBV20-1	TRBJ2-3
CSAPQQGHEQFF	TGCAGTGCCCCCCAACAGGGGCATGAGCAGTTCTTC	few	TRBD1	TRBV20-1	TRBJ2-1
CASSLVHGQGYNEQFF	TGTGCCAGCAGCTTAGTTCACGGACAGGGGTACAATGAGCAGTTCTTC	many	TRBD1	TRBV7-2	TRBJ2-1
CASSLAGQGALGYTF	TGTGCCAGCAGCTTGGCTGGACAGGGGGCGCTAGGCTACACCTTC	NA	TRBD1	TRBV5-5	TRBJ1-2
CASGPHQGYGYTF	TGTGCCAGCGGCCCGCACCAGGGCTATGGCTACACCTTC	NA	NA	TRBV27	TRBJ1-2